This is a list of T cell receptor beta chains from one sample in a study of T cell responses to AZD1222 COVID-19 vaccine. Sequencing was performed with immunoSEQ multiplex PCR; in TCRdb, only in-frame clones are kept and a portion is missing. Of 150,000 to 180,000 clones in the sample, 75% to 95% were seen once. This sample comprised peripheral blood, obtained on day 0 of AZD1222 vaccination. The receptor set was obtained from an adult in good health. The CDR3 runs from the conserved cysteine through the conserved F or W. Fields, in order: V gene, D gene, clone size, J gene, CDR3 DNA, CDR3 protein. A D gene is named only where the DNA matches it firmly. The listing skips clone size in some rows; elsewhere it reads once, few, many or a size class.

TRBV7-9	-	-	TRBJ1-4	TGTGCCAGCAGACCAGCCAGTGAAAAACTGTTTTTT	CASRPASEKLFF
TRBV7-2	-	-	TRBJ1-4	TGTGCCAGCAGCTTAGTTGGGAGGACTACTAATGAAAAACTGTTTTTT	CASSLVGRTTNEKLFF
TRBV7-2	-	-	TRBJ1-5	TGTGCCAGCAGCTTACTGGACAGTAGCAATCAGCCCCAGCATTTT	CASSLLDSSNQPQHF
TRBV7-9	-	-	TRBJ1-3	TGTGCCAGCAGCTTAGAGACCCACACCATATATTTT	CASSLETHTIYF
TRBV7-9	-	-	TRBJ2-7	TGTGCCAGCCTCGGTTCAGGATCTTACGAGCAGTACTTC	CASLGSGSYEQYF
TRBV27	TRBD1	once	TRBJ2-7	TGTGCCAGCAGGGACAGGGACTCCTACGAGCAGTACTTC	CASRDRDSYEQYF
TRBV11-3	-	-	TRBJ2-2	TGTGCCAGCAGCCCCCCCTTAGGGGAGAGTGGCGCCGGGGAGCTGTTTTTT	CASSPPLGESGAGELFF
TRBV5-4	-	-	TRBJ1-5	TGTGCCAGCAGCTTGATGGGGCAGCCCCAGCATTTT	CASSLMGQPQHF
TRBV12-3/TRBV12-4	-	-	TRBJ2-4	TGTGCCAGCAGTTTGGGCTCCATGGACATTCAGTACTTC	CASSLGSMDIQYF
TRBV19	-	-	TRBJ1-2	TGTGCCAGTAGTATACAGAGTGCTAACTATGGCTACACCTTC	CASSIQSANYGYTF
TRBV28	TRBD1	once	TRBJ1-5	TGTGCCAGCAGTTTATCCGGGACAGGGTACAATCAGCCCCAGCATTTT	CASSLSGTGYNQPQHF
TRBV12-5	TRBD1	-	TRBJ1-1	TGTGCTAGTGGTACAGGGGGTCTCAACACTGAAGCTTTCTTT	CASGTGGLNTEAFF
TRBV30	-	-	TRBJ1-1	TGTGCCTGGAGTTACGGAAAAACTGAAGCTTTCTTT	CAWSYGKTEAFF
TRBV19	-	-	TRBJ1-6	TGTGCCAGTACCCCGGACAGCCGACTTGATAATTCACCCCTCCACTTT	CASTPDSRLDNSPLHF
TRBV10-1	TRBD1	-	TRBJ1-3	TGCGCCAGCAGTGAAGTGACAGGGGGCGAGGAATCTGGAAACACCATATATTTT	CASSEVTGGEESGNTIYF
TRBV6-5	-	-	TRBJ2-7	TGTGCCAGCAGTTACTCCTTGGCTCCGAGCTCCTACGAGCAGTACTTC	CASSYSLAPSSYEQYF
TRBV24-1	-	-	TRBJ1-5	TGTGCCACCAGTGGGGAGAGCAATCAGCCCCAGCATTTT	CATSGESNQPQHF
TRBV7-9	-	-	TRBJ1-1	TGTGCCAGCAGCAGGGGTCTTACTGAAGCTTTCTTT	CASSRGLTEAFF